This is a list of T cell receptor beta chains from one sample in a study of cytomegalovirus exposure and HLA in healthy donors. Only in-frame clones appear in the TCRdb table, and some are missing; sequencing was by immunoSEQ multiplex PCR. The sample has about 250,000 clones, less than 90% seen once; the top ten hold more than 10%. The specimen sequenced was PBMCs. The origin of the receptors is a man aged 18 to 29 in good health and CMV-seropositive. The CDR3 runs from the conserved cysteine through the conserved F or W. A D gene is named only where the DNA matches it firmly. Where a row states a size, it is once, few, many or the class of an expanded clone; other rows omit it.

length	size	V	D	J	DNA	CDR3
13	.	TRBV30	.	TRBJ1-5	TGTGCCTGGAGCTCCCTCGGGGCAGGGCCCCAGCATTTT	CAWSSLGAGPQHF
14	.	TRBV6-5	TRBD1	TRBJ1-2	TGTGCCAGCAGTTACCAGGGGGCGGGGTATGGCTACACCTTC	CASSYQGAGYGYTF
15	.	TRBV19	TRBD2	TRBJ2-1	TGTGCCAGTAGCACCGGGACTAGACGGGCCATTGAGCAGTTCTTC	CASSTGTRRAIEQFF
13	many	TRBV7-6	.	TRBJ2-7	TGTGCCAGCAGCTCAGGACCGAACTACGAGCAGTACTTC	CASSSGPNYEQYF
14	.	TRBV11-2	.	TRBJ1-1	TGTGCCAGCAGCCCCACGGGGGGCGGGACTGAAGCTTTCTTT	CASSPTGGGTEAFF
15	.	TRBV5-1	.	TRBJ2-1	TGCGCCAGCGGCTCGACTCTTAGAGGGAGCAATGAGCAGTTCTTC	CASGSTLRGSNEQFF
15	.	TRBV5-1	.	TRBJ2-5	TGCGCCAGCAGCTTGGTTAGCGGAGGCCAAGAGACCCAGTACTTC	CASSLVSGGQETQYF
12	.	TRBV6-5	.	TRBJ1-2	TGTGCCAGCTTCTCGGGATTAAGTGGCTACACCTTC	CASFSGLSGYTF
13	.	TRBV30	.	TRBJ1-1	TGTGCCTGGAGTACTCAGGGAAAAACTGAAGCTTTCTTT	CAWSTQGKTEAFF
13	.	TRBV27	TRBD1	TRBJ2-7	TGTGCCAGCAGGGGACAGGGGATTTACGAGCAGTACTTC	CASRGQGIYEQYF
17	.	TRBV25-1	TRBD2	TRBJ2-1	TGTGCCAGCAGTATACATAGCGGGAGGGCGCGAGCGGGTGAGCAGTTCTTC	CASSIHSGRARAGEQFF
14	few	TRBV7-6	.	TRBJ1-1	TGTGCCAGCAGCTTAGGGGGGTTTGACGCTGAAGCTTTCTTT	CASSLGGFDAEAFF